This T cell receptor (beta chain) comes out of a study of blood T cell repertoires in COVID-19. As processed by the authors: Researchers report that nucleated cell counts were estimated from reference gene primer amplification. Method: immunoSEQ multiplex PCR; TCRdb's copy keeps in-frame clones and lacks some. The V and J calls and the clone size are those of that table, but D and trimming were determined from the DNA. There are about 280,000 clones in the sample; 85% occur only once, and roughly 2.6% lies in the top ten. Between the trimmed V and J ends, which lost 2 bases and 4 bases, there was a span of 11 bases. This CDR3 is 14 amino acids long. Germline V CDR1 and CDR2: MNHNS, SASEGT. Recruits, aged roughly 18 to 89 years, lived in about two dozen US areas.

This TCR derives from a woman aged 50 to 60 who had recovered from COVID-19. Sequencing was done on a sample of PBMCs or T cells enriched from blood (not recorded which). The chain couples TRBV6-1 to TRBJ1-1; D is undetermined. The CDR3 nucleotides are TGTGCCAGCAGTGAATTAGCGCCCGGCACTGAAGCTTTCTTT. Protein product: CASSELAPGTEAFF.